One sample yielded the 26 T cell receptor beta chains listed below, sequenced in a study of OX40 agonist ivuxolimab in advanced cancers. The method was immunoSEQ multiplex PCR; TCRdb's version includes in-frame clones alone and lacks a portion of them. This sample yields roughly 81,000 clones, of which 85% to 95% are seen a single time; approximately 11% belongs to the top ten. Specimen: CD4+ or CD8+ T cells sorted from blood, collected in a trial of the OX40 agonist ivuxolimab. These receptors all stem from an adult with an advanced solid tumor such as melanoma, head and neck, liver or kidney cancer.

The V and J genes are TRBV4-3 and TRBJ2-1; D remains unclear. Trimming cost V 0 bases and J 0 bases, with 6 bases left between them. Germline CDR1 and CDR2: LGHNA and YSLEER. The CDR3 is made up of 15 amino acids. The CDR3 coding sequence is TGCGCCAGCAGCCAAGATTGGATCTCCTACAATGAGCAGTTCTTC. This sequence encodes CASSQDWISYNEQFF.

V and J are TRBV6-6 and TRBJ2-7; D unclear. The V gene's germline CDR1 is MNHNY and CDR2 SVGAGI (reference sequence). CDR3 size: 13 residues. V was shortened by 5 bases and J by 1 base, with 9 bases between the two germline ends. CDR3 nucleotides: TGTGCCAGCAGTATTCAGAGTTCCTACGAGCAGTACTTC. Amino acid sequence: CASSIQSSYEQYF.

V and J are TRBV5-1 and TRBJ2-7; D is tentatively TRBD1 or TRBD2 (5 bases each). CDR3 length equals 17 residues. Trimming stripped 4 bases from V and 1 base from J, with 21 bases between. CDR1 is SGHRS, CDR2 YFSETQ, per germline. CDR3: CASSTYPRDQISYEQYF. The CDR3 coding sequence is TGCGCCAGCAGCACCTACCCCCGGGACCAAATTTCCTACGAGCAGTACTTC.

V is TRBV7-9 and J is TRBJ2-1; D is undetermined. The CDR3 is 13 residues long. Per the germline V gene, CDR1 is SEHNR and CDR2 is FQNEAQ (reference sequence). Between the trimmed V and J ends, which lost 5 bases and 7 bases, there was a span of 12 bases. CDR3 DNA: TGTGCCAGCAGCCCCCCACTCCTTAATGAGCAGTTCTTC. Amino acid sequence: CASSPPLLNEQFF.

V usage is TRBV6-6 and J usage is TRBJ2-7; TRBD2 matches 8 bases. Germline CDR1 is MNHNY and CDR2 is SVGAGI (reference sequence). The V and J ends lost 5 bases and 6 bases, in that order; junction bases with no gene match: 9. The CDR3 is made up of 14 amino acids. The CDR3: CASSTWAGGSEQYF. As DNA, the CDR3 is TGTGCCAGCAGTACCTGGGCGGGAGGAAGCGAGCAGTACTTC.

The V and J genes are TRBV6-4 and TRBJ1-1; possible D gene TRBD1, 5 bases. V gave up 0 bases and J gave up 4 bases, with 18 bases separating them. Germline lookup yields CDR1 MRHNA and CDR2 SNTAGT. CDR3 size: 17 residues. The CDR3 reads CASSDSSVVGGITEAFF. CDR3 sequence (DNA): TGTGCCAGCAGTGACTCCAGCGTGGTTGGGGGGATCACTGAAGCTTTCTTT.

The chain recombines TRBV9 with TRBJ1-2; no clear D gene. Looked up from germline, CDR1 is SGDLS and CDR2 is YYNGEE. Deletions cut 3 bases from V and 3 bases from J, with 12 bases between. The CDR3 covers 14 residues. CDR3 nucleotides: TGTGCCAGCAGCGGCAATCCATGGGACTATGGCTACACCTTC. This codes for CASSGNPWDYGYTF.

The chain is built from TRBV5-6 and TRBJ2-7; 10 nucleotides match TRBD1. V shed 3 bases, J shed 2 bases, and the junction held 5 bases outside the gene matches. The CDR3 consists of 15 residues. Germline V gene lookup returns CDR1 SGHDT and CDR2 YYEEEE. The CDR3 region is CASSSAGTGAYEQYF. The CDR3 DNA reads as TGTGCCAGCAGCTCGGCCGGGACAGGGGCCTACGAGCAGTACTTC. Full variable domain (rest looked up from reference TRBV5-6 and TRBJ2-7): DAGVTQSPTHLIKTRGQQVTLRCSPKSGHDTVSWYQQALGQGPQFIFQYYEEEERQRGNFPDRFSGHQFPNYSSELNVNALLLGDSALYLCASSSAGTGAYEQYFGPGTRLTVT.

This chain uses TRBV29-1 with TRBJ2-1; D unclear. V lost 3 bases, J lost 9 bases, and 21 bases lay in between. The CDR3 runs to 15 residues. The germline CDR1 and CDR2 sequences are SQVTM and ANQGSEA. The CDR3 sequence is CSVDPSGSLWGEQFF. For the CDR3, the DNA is TGCAGCGTTGATCCTTCCGGGTCCCTATGGGGTGAGCAGTTCTTC.

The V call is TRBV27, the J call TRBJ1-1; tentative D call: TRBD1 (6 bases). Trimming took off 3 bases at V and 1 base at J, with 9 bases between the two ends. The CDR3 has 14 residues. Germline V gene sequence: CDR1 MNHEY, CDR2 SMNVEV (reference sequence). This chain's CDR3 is CASSLGGANTEAFF. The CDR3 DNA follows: TGTGCCAGCAGTTTGGGGGGGGCGAACACTGAAGCTTTCTTT.

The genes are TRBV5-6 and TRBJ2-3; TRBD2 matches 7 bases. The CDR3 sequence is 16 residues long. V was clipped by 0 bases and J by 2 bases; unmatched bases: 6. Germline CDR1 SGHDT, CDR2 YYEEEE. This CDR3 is CASSLELAVFTDTQYF. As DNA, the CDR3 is TGTGCCAGCAGCTTGGAGCTAGCGGTTTTCACAGATACGCAGTATTTT.

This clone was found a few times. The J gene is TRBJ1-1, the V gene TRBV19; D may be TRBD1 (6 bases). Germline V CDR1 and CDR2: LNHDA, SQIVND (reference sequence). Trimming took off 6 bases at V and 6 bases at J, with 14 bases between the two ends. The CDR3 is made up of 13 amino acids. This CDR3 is CASSRGQLAEAFF. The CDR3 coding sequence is TGTGCCAGTAGCCGAGGACAGTTGGCTGAAGCTTTCTTT.

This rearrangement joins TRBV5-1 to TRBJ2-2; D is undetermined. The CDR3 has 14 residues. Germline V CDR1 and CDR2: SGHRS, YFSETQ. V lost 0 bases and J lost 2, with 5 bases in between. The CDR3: CASSLGGNTGELFF. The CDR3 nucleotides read TGCGCCAGCAGCTTGGGGGGTAACACCGGGGAGCTGTTTTTT.

The CDR3 nucleotides are TGTGCCAGCAGCTTAGGTCTCGGCGGGAGCAGAACCCCCTACGAGCAGTACTTC. This translates into CASSLGLGGSRTPYEQYF. J is TRBJ2-7 and V is TRBV13; 7 nucleotides agree with TRBD2. From germline, CDR1 is PRHDT and CDR2 FYEKMQ (reference sequence). CDR3 length: 18 residues. J was trimmed by 2 bases and V by 0 bases; bases with no gene match: 13.

In DNA, the CDR3 is TGTGCCAGCAGCCGCCGACTAGCGGGAGGGCCCGAAAGCTCCTACGAGCAGTACTTC. It translates to CASSRRLAGGPESSYEQYF. The rearrangement joins TRBV7-8 to TRBJ2-7; 14 nucleotides match TRBD2. This CDR3 is 19 amino acids long. The ends lost 5 bases at V and 0 bases at J; junction bases unmatched: 12. Germline V lookup: CDR1 SGHVS, CDR2 FQNEAQ.

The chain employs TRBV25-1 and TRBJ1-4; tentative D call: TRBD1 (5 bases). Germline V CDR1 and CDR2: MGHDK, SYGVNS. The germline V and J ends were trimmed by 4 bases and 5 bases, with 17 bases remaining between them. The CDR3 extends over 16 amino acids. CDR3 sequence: CASSGGGVGKNEKLFF. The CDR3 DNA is TGTGCCAGCAGTGGCGGGGGGGTAGGGAAAAATGAAAAACTGTTTTTT.

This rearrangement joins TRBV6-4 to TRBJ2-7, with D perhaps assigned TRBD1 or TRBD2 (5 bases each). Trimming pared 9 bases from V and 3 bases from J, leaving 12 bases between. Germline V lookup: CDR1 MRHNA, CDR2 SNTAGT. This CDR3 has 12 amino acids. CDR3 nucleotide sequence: TGTGCCAGACAGGTTGGGGGCTACGAGCAGTACTTC. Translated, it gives CARQVGGYEQYF.

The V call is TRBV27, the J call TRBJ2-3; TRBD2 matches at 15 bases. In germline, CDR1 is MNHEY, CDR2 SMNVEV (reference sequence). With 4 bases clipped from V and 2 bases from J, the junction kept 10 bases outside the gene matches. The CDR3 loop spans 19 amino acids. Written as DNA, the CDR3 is TGTGCCAGCAGTTCCGGGACTAGCGGGAGGCCCCCTCCCACAGATACGCAGTATTTT. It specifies CASSSGTSGRPPPTDTQYF.

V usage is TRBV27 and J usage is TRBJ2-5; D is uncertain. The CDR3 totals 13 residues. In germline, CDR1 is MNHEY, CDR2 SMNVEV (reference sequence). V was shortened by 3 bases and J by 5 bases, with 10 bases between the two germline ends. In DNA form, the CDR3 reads TGTGCCAGCAGTTTGATGGAATCGGAGACCCAGTACTTC. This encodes CASSLMESETQYF.

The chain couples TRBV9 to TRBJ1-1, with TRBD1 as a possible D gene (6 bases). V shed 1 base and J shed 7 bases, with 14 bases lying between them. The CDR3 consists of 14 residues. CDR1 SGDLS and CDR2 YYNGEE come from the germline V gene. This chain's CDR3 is CASSVRGSADEAFF. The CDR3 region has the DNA TGTGCCAGCAGCGTAAGGGGGTCGGCAGATGAAGCTTTCTTT. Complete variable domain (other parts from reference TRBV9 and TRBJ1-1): DSGVTQTPKHLITATGQRVTLRCSPRSGDLSVYWYQQSLDQGLQFLIQYYNGEERAKGNILERFSAQQFPDLHSELNLSSLELGDSALYFCASSVRGSADEAFFGQGTRLTVV.

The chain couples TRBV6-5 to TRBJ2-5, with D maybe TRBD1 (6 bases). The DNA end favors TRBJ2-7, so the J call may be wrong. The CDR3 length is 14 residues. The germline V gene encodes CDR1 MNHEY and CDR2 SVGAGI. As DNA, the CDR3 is TGTGCCAGCAGTCCGCGGACAGACTCCTACGAGCAGTACTTC. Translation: CASSPRTDSYEQYF.

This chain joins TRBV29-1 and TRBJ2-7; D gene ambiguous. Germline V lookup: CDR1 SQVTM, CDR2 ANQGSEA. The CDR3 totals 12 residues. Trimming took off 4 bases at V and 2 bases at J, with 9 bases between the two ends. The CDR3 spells CSVGRGTYEQYF. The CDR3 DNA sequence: TGCAGCGTTGGTAGAGGAACCTACGAGCAGTACTTC.

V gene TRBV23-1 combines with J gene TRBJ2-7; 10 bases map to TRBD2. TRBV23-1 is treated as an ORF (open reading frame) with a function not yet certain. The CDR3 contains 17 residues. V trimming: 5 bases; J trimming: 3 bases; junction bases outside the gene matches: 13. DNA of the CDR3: TGCGCCAGCAGTACCCCCTCGCCGGCTAGCGGGAGCTACGAGCAGTACTTC. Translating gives CASSTPSPASGSYEQYF.

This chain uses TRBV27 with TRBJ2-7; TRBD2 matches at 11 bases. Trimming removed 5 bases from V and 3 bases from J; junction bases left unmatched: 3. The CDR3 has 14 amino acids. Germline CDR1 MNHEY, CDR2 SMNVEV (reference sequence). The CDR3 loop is CASSPLAGGYEQYF. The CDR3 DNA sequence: TGTGCCAGCAGTCCCCTAGCGGGAGGCTACGAGCAGTACTTC.

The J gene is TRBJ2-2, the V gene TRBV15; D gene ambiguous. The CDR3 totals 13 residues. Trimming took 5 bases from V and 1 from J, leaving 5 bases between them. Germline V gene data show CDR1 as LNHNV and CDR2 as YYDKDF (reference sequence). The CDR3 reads CATSQMNTGELFF. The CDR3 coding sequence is TGTGCCACCAGCCAGATGAACACCGGGGAGCTGTTTTTT.

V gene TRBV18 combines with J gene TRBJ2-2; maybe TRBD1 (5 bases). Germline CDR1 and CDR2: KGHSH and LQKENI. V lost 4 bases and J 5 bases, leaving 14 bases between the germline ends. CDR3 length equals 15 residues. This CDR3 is CASSRRPGITGELFF. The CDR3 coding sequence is TGTGCCAGCTCACGCCGCCCAGGGATAACCGGGGAGCTGTTTTTT.